The clone carrying this T cell receptor beta chain was observed a handful of times. What it binds is not known. V lost 5 bases, J lost 6 bases, and 7 bases stayed unmatched. There are 15 residues in the CDR3. Germline CDR1 is SEHNR and CDR2 is FQNEAQ (reference sequence). These data are taken from a study of identical twins. TCRdb re-called the 5' RACE reads through MiXCR, storing one row per CDR3 protein. The repertoire holds hundreds of thousands of distinct CDR3 sequences, with roughly a tenth as singletons. Study results and limitations: Reduced insertions were recorded for abundant cord blood beta clonotypes, with no such pattern in memory repertoires.

The clonotype was recovered from a woman younger than 30 in good health. This chain joins TRBV7-9 and TRBJ2-1, with 10 bases matching TRBD2. Sequenced material: memory (CD45RO+) T cells sorted from blood. The CDR3 DNA reads as TGTGCCAGCAGCCTTCTAGCGGGAGCTGGCAATGAGCAGTTCTTC. Amino acid sequence: CASSLLAGAGNEQFF.